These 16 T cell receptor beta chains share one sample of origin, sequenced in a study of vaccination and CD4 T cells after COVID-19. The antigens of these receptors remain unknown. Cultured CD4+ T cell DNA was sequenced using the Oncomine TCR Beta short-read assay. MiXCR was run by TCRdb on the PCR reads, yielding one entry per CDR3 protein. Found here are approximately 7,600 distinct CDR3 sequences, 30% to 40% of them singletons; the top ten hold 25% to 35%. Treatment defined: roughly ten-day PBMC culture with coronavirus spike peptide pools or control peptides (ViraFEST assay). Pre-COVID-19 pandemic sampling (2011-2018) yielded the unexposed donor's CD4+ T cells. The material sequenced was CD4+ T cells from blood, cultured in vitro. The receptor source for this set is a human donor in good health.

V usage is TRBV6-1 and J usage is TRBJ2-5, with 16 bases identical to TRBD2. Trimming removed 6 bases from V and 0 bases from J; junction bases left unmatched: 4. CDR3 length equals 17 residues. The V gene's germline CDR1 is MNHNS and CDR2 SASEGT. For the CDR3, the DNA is TGTGCCAGCAGCGTGGGACTAGCGGGGGGGTACCAAGAGACCCAGTACTTC. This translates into CASSVGLAGGYQETQYF.

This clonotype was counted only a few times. CDR3 sequence reads: CAITRTGNYGYTF. The CDR3 region has the DNA TGTGCCATCACCCGGACAGGGAACTATGGCTACACCTTC. The chain joins TRBV10-3 to TRBJ1-2, with 8 nucleotides matching TRBD1. Germline V gene sequence: CDR1 ENHRY, CDR2 SYGVKD. V dropped 7 bases and J dropped 2; count of bases not matched to a gene: 3. This CDR3 has 13 residues.

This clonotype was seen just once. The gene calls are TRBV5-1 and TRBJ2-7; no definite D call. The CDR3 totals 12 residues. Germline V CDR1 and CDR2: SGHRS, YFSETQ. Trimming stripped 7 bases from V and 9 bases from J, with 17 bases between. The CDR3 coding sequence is TGCGCCAGCGACTCCCCCCGTAAAGTGCAGTACTTC. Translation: CASDSPRKVQYF.

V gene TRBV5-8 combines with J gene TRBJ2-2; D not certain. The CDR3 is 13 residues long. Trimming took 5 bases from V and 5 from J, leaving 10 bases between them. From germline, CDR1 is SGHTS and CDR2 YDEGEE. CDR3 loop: CASSFDSTGELFF. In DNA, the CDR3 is TGTGCCAGCAGTTTTGATTCAACCGGGGAGCTGTTTTTT.

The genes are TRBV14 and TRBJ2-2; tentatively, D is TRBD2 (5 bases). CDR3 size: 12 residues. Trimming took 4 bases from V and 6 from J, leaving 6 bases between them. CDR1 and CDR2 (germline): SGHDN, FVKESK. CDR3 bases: TGTGCCAGCAGCCCTAGCTCCGGGGAGCTGTTTTTT. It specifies CASSPSSGELFF. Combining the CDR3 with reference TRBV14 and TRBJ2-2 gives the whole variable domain EAGVTQFPSHSVIEKGQTVTLRCDPISGHDNLYWYRRVMGKEIKFLLHFVKESKQDESGMPNNRFLAERTGGTYSTLKVQPAELEDSGVYFCASSPSSGELFFGEGSRLTVL.

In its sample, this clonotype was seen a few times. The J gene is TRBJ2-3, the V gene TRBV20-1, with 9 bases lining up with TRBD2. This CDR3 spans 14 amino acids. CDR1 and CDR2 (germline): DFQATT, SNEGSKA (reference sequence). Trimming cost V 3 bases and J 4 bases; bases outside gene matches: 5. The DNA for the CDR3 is TGCAGTGCTAGTGGGCGGGGGGGGTCAGATACGCAGTATTTT. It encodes CSASGRGGSDTQYF.

The CDR3 spells CASSLFSGARSYGYTF. CDR3 nucleotide sequence: TGTGCCAGCAGTTTATTTTCAGGGGCAAGGTCCTATGGCTACACCTTC. This chain uses TRBV12-3 or TRBV12-4 with TRBJ1-2, with a weak D call TRBD1 (6 bases). Trimming removed 2 bases at V and 4 bases at J, with 17 bases between. The CDR3 spans 16 residues.

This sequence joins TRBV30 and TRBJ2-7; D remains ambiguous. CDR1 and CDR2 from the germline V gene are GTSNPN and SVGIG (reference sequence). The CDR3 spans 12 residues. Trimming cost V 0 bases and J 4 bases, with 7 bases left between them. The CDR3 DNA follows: TGTGCCTGGAGTGTAAGTAGGTACGAGCAGTACTTC. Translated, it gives CAWSVSRYEQYF.

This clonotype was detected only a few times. The CDR3 coding sequence is TGTGCCAGCAGCGTAGCCACAGGGATCAATCAGCCCCAGCATTTT. Residues: CASSVATGINQPQHF. The chain couples TRBV9 to TRBJ1-5; possibly TRBD1 for D (6 bases). CDR1 and CDR2 from the germline V gene are SGDLS and YYNGEE. The V end lost 0 bases, the J end lost 3 bases, and 10 bases lay between the germline ends. The CDR3 is 15 residues long.

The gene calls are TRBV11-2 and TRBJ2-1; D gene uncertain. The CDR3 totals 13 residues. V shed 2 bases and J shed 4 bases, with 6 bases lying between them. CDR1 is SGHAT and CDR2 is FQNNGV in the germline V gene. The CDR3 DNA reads TGTGCCAGCAGCTTAAGCCTATACAATGAGCAGTTCTTC. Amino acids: CASSLSLYNEQFF.

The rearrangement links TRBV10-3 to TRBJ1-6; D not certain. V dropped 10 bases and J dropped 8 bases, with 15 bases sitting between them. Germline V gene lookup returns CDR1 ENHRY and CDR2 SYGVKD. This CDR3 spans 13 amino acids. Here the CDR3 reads CATTTNADSPLHF. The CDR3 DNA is TGTGCCACCACGACAAACGCCGATTCACCCCTCCACTTT.

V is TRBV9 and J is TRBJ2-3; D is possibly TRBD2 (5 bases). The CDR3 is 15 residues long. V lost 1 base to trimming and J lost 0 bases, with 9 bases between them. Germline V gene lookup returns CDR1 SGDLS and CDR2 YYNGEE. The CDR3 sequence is CASSVLGISTDTQYF. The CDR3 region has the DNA TGTGCCAGCAGCGTACTCGGGATTAGCACAGATACGCAGTATTTT.

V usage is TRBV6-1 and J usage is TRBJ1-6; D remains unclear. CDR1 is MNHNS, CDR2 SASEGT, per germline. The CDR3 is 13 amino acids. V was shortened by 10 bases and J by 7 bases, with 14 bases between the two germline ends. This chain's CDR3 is CATGGGRNSPLHF. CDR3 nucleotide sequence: TGTGCCACCGGCGGCGGACGCAATTCACCCCTCCACTTT.

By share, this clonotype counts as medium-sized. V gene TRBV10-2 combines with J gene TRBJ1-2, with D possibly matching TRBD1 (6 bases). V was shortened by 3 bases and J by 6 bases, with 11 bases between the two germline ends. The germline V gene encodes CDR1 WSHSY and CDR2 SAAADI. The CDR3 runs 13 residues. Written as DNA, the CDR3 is TGCGCCAGCAGTGACGAGGGGGAGCATGGCTACACCTTC. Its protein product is CASSDEGEHGYTF.

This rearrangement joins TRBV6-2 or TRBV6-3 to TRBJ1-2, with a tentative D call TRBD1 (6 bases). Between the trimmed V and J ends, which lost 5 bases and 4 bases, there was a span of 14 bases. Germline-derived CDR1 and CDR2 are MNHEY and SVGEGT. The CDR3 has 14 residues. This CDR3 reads CASSRGQSVYGYTF. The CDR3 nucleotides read TGTGCCAGCAGTCGCGGACAGTCCGTCTATGGCTACACCTTC.

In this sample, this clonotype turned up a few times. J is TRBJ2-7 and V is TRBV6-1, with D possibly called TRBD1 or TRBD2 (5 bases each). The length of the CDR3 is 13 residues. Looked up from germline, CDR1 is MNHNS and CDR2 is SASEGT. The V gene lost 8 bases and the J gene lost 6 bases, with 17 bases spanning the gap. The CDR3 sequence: CASRDPGRPEQYF. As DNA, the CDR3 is TGTGCCAGCCGGGACCCCGGAAGGCCCGAGCAGTACTTC.